These 14 T cell receptor beta chains came from one sample sequenced in a study of cytomegalovirus exposure and HLA in healthy donors. This PCR relied on a set of 60 Vbeta primers and 13 Jbeta primers. The method was immunoSEQ multiplex PCR; TCRdb's version includes in-frame clones alone and lacks a portion of them. The data show about 140,000 clones, with around 79% seen just once and 8.8% held by the top ten. The source material was PBMCs. Receptor source: a woman aged 45-65 years in good health and CMV-seropositive.

V gene TRBV7-2 combines with J gene TRBJ2-1; the match to TRBD2 covers 14 bases. The CDR3 length is 16 residues. The J segment lost 3 bases and the V segment lost 4 bases, leaving 2 bases of the junction unmatched. Germline V gene lookup returns CDR1 SGHTA and CDR2 FQGNSA. The CDR3, as DNA: TGTGCCAGCAGCTCCGGACTAGCGGGGGGCTACAATGAGCAGTTCTTC. Protein product: CASSSGLAGGYNEQFF.

The V gene is TRBV7-9, the J gene TRBJ2-7, with D unresolved. V was trimmed by 5 bases and J by 5 bases, leaving 10 bases between them. Germline loops: CDR1 SEHNR, CDR2 FQNEAQ (reference sequence). This CDR3 contains 12 residues. The CDR3 coding sequence is TGTGCCAGCAGCCCAGAGGCCCACGAGCAGTACTTC. Protein sequence: CASSPEAHEQYF.

The chain links TRBV6-5 to TRBJ1-4; no firm D call. Germline V CDR1 and CDR2: MNHEY, SVGAGI. Trimming cost V 5 bases and J 7 bases, with 14 bases left between them. The CDR3 totals 14 residues. CDR3 residues: CASSVAARGEKLFF. CDR3 nucleotide sequence: TGTGCCAGCAGTGTGGCAGCCCGGGGTGAAAAACTGTTTTTT.

This clone was counted a single time. The rearrangement uses TRBV7-6 and TRBJ2-7; 10 bases match TRBD1. V dropped 1 base and J dropped 6; count of bases not matched to a gene: 6. The CDR3 runs to 15 residues. CDR1 and CDR2 (germline): SGHVS, FNYEAQ. CDR3 loop: CASSLVRTGGAEQYF. CDR3 in DNA: TGTGCCAGCAGCTTAGTTCGGACAGGGGGTGCCGAGCAGTACTTC.

V is TRBV12-5 and J is TRBJ2-1; 10 nucleotides line up with TRBD1. The CDR3 totals 16 residues. Looked up from germline, CDR1 is LGHNT and CDR2 is FRNRAP. V trimming: 1 base; J trimming: 9 bases; junction bases outside the gene matches: 9. The CDR3: CASGLDAGQGESEQFF. The CDR3 bases are TGTGCTAGTGGTTTGGACGCAGGACAGGGGGAGAGTGAGCAGTTCTTC.

The rearrangement joins TRBV27 to TRBJ2-7; 7 bases are shared with TRBD1. The CDR3 covers 14 residues. CDR1 MNHEY and CDR2 SMNVEV come from the germline V gene (reference sequence). Losses at the gene ends were 2 bases for V and 7 bases for J; bases not matched to a gene: 8. CDR3 region: CASSLGGTGVEQYF. In DNA, the CDR3 is TGTGCCAGCAGTTTAGGGGGCACAGGGGTTGAGCAGTACTTC.

Only one count was recorded for this clone. The rearrangement joins TRBV18 to TRBJ2-5; a possible D gene is TRBD2 (5 bases). V dropped 3 bases and J dropped 5 bases, with 10 bases sitting between them. The CDR3 sequence is 13 residues long. The germline V gene encodes CDR1 KGHSH and CDR2 LQKENI. For the CDR3, the DNA is TGTGCCAGCTCACCCGGTCCGGGGGAGACCCAGTACTTC. Translating it yields CASSPGPGETQYF.

The chain links TRBV19 to TRBJ1-6; 10 bases are shared with TRBD1. Trimming took 0 bases from V and 7 from J; bases not matched to a gene: 3. CDR3 size: 16 residues. Germline V gives CDR1 LNHDA, CDR2 SQIVND (reference sequence). Here the CDR3 DNA reads TGTGCCAGTAGTATAGATGGGACAGGGGTCAATTCACCCCTCCACTTT. It codes for CASSIDGTGVNSPLHF.

The chain recombines TRBV6-6 with TRBJ2-2; D is possibly TRBD2 (7 bases). This CDR3 comprises 15 residues. In germline, CDR1 is MNHNY, CDR2 SVGAGI (reference sequence). Deletions cut 7 bases from V and 5 bases from J, with 17 bases between. CDR3 region: CASTLTGGRTGELFF. CDR3 in DNA: TGTGCCAGCACCTTAACGGGGGGCCGGACCGGGGAGCTGTTTTTT.

This clone was recorded only once. The chain recombines TRBV13 with TRBJ2-2; tentatively, D is TRBD2 (5 bases). The V gene's germline CDR1 is PRHDT and CDR2 FYEKMQ (reference sequence). The CDR3 consists of 14 residues. V lost 8 bases and J 3 bases, leaving 13 bases between the germline ends. Written as DNA, the CDR3 is TGTGCCAGCCGATTGGGTAGCGACACCGGGGAGCTGTTTTTT. It translates to CASRLGSDTGELFF.

This clone is medium-sized (0.01 to 0.1%) in the sample. The DNA for the CDR3 is TGTGCCAGCAGCACAAACAGGTCTTTGAACACTGAAGCTTTCTTT. This sequence encodes CASSTNRSLNTEAFF. This sequence joins TRBV14 and TRBJ1-1; possibly TRBD1 for D (5 bases). The CDR3 is 15 amino acids. Germline V lookup: CDR1 SGHDN, CDR2 FVKESK. V was trimmed by 5 bases and J by 0 bases, leaving 13 bases between them.

The chain has TRBV7-3 and TRBJ2-5; TRBD2 might be the D (6 bases). The CDR3 loop spans 17 amino acids. V was shortened by 6 bases and J by 4 bases, with 24 bases between the two germline ends. CDR1 is SGHTA and CDR2 is FQGTGA in the germline V gene. The DNA of the CDR3 is TGTGCCAGCAGTAAAGCCGGGGGTTACGAAGGTCGAGAGACCCAGTACTTC. Translating it yields CASSKAGGYEGRETQYF.

This chain uses TRBV7-9 with TRBJ2-3; 11 bases align to TRBD2. Looked up from germline, CDR1 is SEHNR and CDR2 is FQNEAQ (reference sequence). With 5 bases clipped from V and 2 bases from J, the junction kept 6 bases outside the gene matches. The CDR3 runs to 16 residues. The CDR3 nucleotides read TGTGCCAGCAGCCAGACTAGCGGGGAGCACACAGATACGCAGTATTTT. Translating it yields CASSQTSGEHTDTQYF.

The rearrangement uses TRBV28 and TRBJ2-7; D not certain. V was shortened by 10 bases and J by 2 bases, with 15 bases between the two germline ends. The CDR3 totals 13 residues. Germline V gives CDR1 MDHEN, CDR2 SYDVKM. CDR3: CATRHTMTYEQYF. DNA for the CDR3: TGTGCCACGAGACACACCATGACCTACGAGCAGTACTTC.